The next 3 T cell receptor beta chains were all read from a single sample in a study of blood T cells in healthy people across ages. A sample-barcoded 5' primer and a J-beta primer mix were used in a second PCR of about 6 to 11 cycles. TCRdb reprocessed the 5' RACE reads via MiXCR and lists one record per CDR3 protein. The sample lists roughly 800,000 distinct CDR3 sequences; roughly 25% were seen once. This sample was shared with a second study, whose subject was T cells of mothers and their children.

The material sequenced was blood. The receptors stem from a boy between 5 and 17 years old in good health.

V gene TRBV2 combines with J gene TRBJ2-5, with unresolved D. Germline V lookup: CDR1 SNHLY, CDR2 FYNNEI. V lost 3 bases and J lost 12, with 11 bases in between. The CDR3 has 11 amino acids. The CDR3 DNA reads as TGTGCCAGCAGTGAGGGTTCGTCGGAGTACTTC. Protein: CASSEGSSEYF.

A few counts support this clonotype. One end of the junction does not line up with germline, which may come from a read error. The chain recombines TRBV7-2 with TRBJ2-7; TRBD2 agrees at 7 bases. From germline, CDR1 is SGHTA and CDR2 FQGNSA. This CDR3 has 11 residues. This chain's CDR3 is CASSPAGEQYF. CDR3 coding DNA: TGTGCCAGCAGCCCCGCGGGGGAGCAGTATTTC.

V usage is TRBV15 and J usage is TRBJ2-3; 12 bases agree with TRBD2. The CDR3 contains 19 residues. CDR1 is LNHNV, CDR2 YYDKDF, per germline (reference sequence). V dropped 0 bases and J dropped 1; count of bases not matched to a gene: 8. In DNA form, the CDR3 reads TGTGCCACCAGCAGAGATGCGCGACTAGCGGGGGAGGGCACAGATACGCAGTATTTT. Encoded protein: CATSRDARLAGEGTDTQYF.